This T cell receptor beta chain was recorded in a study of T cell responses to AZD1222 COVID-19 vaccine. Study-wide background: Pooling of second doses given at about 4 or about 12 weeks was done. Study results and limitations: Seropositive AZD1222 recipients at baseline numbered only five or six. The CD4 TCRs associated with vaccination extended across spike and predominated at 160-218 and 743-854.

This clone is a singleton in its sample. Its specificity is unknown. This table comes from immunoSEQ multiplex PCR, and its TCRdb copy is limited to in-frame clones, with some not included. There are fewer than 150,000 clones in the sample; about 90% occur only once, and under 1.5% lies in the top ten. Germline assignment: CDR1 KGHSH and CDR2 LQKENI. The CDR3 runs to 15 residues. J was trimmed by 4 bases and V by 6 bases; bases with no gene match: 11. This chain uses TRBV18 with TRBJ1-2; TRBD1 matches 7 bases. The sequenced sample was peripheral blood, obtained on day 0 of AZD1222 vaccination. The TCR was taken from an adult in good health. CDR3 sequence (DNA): TGTGCCAGCTCCCCAGTCGACAGGGCGGGCTATGGCTACACCTTC. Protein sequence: CASSPVDRAGYGYTF.